These 6 T cell receptor beta chains originate from one sample sequenced in a study of molecular identifiers for immune sequencing clone quantification. TCRdb re-derived calls from the PCR reads in MiXCR, one entry per CDR3 protein. This sample has over 600,000 distinct CDR3 sequences, with roughly 21% found just once. Sequenced material: naive CD8+ T cells from blood, with Jurkat cell RNA spiked in. Indicated subset: FACS-sorted CD8+CD4-CCR7+CD45RA+ naive T cells. These receptors came from a human donor in good health. Some libraries in this study had Jurkat cell RNA spiked in.

This clonotype showed up many times. The V and J genes are TRBV7-2 and TRBJ1-4; unclear D gene. Looked up from germline, CDR1 is SGHTA and CDR2 is FQGNSA. This CDR3 spans 15 amino acids. Trimming removed 0 bases at V and 8 bases at J, with 13 bases between. The CDR3 spells CASSLAAGPQEKLFF. In nucleotides, the CDR3 is TGTGCCAGCAGCTTAGCAGCAGGTCCTCAGGAAAAACTGTTTTTT.

As to this clonotype: The junction departs from germline at one end; a sequencing error may be responsible. In DNA form, the CDR3 reads TGTGCCAGCAGCCCTTTGACAGGGGGCGAAGAGACCCAGTGCTTC. Translation gives CASSPLTGGEETQCF. V is TRBV7-9 and J is TRBJ2-5; 10 positions agree with TRBD1. Looked up from germline, CDR1 is SEHNR and CDR2 is FQNEAQ (reference sequence). This CDR3 is 15 amino acids long.

This clonotype was recorded many times. This chain connects TRBV12-3 or TRBV12-4 to TRBJ2-5; 8 bases line up with TRBD2. After removal of 4 bases from V and 0 bases from J, the junction contained 7 bases not matched to a gene. CDR3 length equals 16 residues. DNA of the CDR3: TGTGCCAGCAGTTCCCCGGGGGGGTACTACCAAGAGACCCAGTACTTC. The encoded protein is CASSSPGGYYQETQYF.

At least ten counts were recorded for this clonotype. The genes are TRBV19 and TRBJ2-2, with D perhaps assigned TRBD1 or TRBD2 (5 bases each). Germline V gives CDR1 LNHDA, CDR2 SQIVND (reference sequence). V lost 7 bases, J lost 5 bases, and 17 bases lay in between. The CDR3 length is 15 residues. CDR3 in DNA: TGTGCCAGTATCCCGGCAGGGAGAGGGACCGGGGAGCTGTTTTTT. Encoded protein: CASIPAGRGTGELFF.

This clonotype was found a few times. The chain couples TRBV27 to TRBJ2-1, with D perhaps being TRBD1 or TRBD2 (5 bases each). CDR1 and CDR2 (germline): MNHEY, SMNVEV (reference sequence). Trimming cost V 4 bases and J 8 bases, with 12 bases left between them. The CDR3 consists of 13 residues. The DNA for the CDR3 is TGTGCCAGCAGTTCCGGGACCGGCTATGAGCAGTTCTTC. As protein: CASSSGTGYEQFF.

This clonotype was counted many times. The J gene is TRBJ1-1, the V gene TRBV13, with D uncertain. The CDR3 extends over 11 amino acids. With 2 bases removed from V and 8 bases from J, the gap between germline ends came to 6 bases. The germline V gene encodes CDR1 PRHDT and CDR2 FYEKMQ (reference sequence). This CDR3 reads CASSLNQEAFF. CDR3 DNA sequence: TGTGCCAGCAGCTTAAACCAAGAAGCTTTCTTT. The full variable domain, in which reference TRBV13 and TRBJ1-1 provide the parts outside the CDR3, is AAGVIQSPRHLIKEKRETATLKCYPIPRHDTVYWYQQGPGQDPQFLISFYEKMQSDKGSIPDRFSAQQFSDYHSELNMSSLELGDSALYFCASSLNQEAFFGQGTRLTVV.